The T cell receptor beta chain under discussion was sequenced for a study of T-cell memory formation after mild COVID-19. Study outcomes and limitations: Contracting CD4+ clones were located mainly in CM and EM, and CD8+ clones in EMRA.

CDR1 and CDR2 from the germline V gene are SGHAT and FQDESV (reference sequence). Trimming cost V 5 bases and J 0 bases; bases outside gene matches: 1. The CDR3 extends over 13 amino acids. Worth noting for this clonotype: Its antigen is unknown.

Via MiXCR, TCRdb re-called the 5' RACE reads, giving one row per CDR3 protein. The table lists hundreds of thousands of distinct CDR3 sequences, approximately 15% of them singletons. V is TRBV11-1 and J is TRBJ2-7, with 7 bases matching TRBD2. This sequence originates from an adult woman who had mild COVID-19 (a few samples of this study predate the infection). Cell type and time point are not known. The sample was PBMCs or a T cell subset sorted from them (not recorded which). The DNA for the CDR3 is TGTGCCAGCAGCGCTAGCGGCTCCTACGAGCAGTACTTC. Its translation is CASSASGSYEQYF.